This paragraph covers one T cell receptor beta chain sequence. As yet, its antigen is unknown. Several immunoSEQ plates held equal portions of the genomic DNA taken from each subset. TCRdb's table, derived via immunoSEQ multiplex PCR, lists solely in-frame clones and lacks some. The repertoire includes over a million clones, 75% to 85% of them detected once, and 0.4% to 0.55% sits in the top ten. These data come from a study of shared clonotypes between healthy human individuals. Study context: Per-donor plates numbered three CD4 naive, three CD4 memory, two CD8 naive and one CD8 memory. Study results and caveats: Of the naive CD4 clonotypes, around 5% were shared across a few donors. In having few donors, the study represented limited genetic and exposure-history diversity.

The CDR3 sequence is 12 residues long. V gave up 6 bases and J gave up 12 bases, with 18 bases separating them. In germline, CDR1 is MDHEN, CDR2 SYDVKM. This chain connects TRBV28 to TRBJ2-7, with D perhaps being TRBD1 or TRBD2 (5 bases each). Sequencing was done on a sample of memory CD4+ T cells from PBMCs. The subset was: CD45RA-negative fraction. The TCR originated in a man between 18 and 35 years old in good health. Some clones in this sample may be carry-over from other donors' samples. Written as DNA, the CDR3 is TGTGCCAGCAGCACGGGATCCCTTAGGGGGTACTTC. Translation gives CASSTGSLRGYF.